This TCR beta chain originates from a study of T cell responses to AZD1222 COVID-19 vaccine (dated by TCRdb to 2020 to 2023). About the investigation overall: TCR sequencing covered 230 to 250 trial participants: 207 given two doses of AZD1222 and about 26 given two doses of MenACWY control vaccine. Trial participants were enrolled into age subgroups of 18-55, 56-69 and 70-plus years, which contained roughly 150, 30 and 60 TCR-sequenced participants, respectively. Results and caveats for the whole study, not just this receptor: CD4 TCRs associated with the vaccine covered the entire spike protein, and the dominant responses were in regions 160-218 and 743-854. Because no samples from the day 14 peak response were available, repertoires could be characterized only after the peak T cell response. Most participants were white British and females outnumbered males, and the authors suggested that clonal diversity may have been underestimated. Epitopes outside the regions mutated in the B.1.351 and B.1.1.7 variants were reportedly recognized by nearly half of the unique spike-specific TCRs. Only 5 to 7 AZD1222 recipients were SARS-CoV-2 seropositive at baseline, limiting conclusions about previously exposed vaccinees. The 56-69-year group was small, and its depth increase did not reach significance, likely because of low power. A significant rise in spike-specific TCR breadth and depth was observed after two AZD1222 doses relative to day 0 and relative to MenACWY recipients.

Trimming costs V 3 bases and J 2 bases, and their ends lie 13 bases apart. The germline V gene sets CDR1 to LGHNA and CDR2 to YNFKEQ. Inclusive of the bounding cysteine and phenylalanine, the CDR3 is 16 residues long. Only the CDR3 region is kept as DNA, spanning 48 bases read in frame from base 1. The sample's time point label is to be understood as: sample from adult after SARS-CoV-2 infection, after symptom onset. Two convalescent COVID-19 patients, sampled after symptom onset from adults with prior SARS-CoV-2 infection, were also TCR-sequenced for comparison. The CDR3 regions of human TCRbeta chains were analyzed by immunosequencing. Processing in the source paper ran as follows. TCRs in the repertoires were compared against a reference library of SARS-CoV-2-specific TCRs that had been generated with the MIRA antigen-specificity platform. Breadth was defined as the fraction of unique TCRs that were SARS-CoV-2-associated. Depth was defined as the fraction of total T cells that were SARS-CoV-2-associated. Using the MIRA data, every spike-specific TCR was mapped to the spike region that the TCR reacted to and assigned to either a CD4 or a CD8 class. Log10-transformed breadth and depth values were compared by one-way ANOVA with Sidak's multiple comparisons tests. TCRdb obtained this table from immuneACCESS and retained in-frame rearrangements with V and J assigned. These tables miss some clones; where compared with another copy, unresolved V genes account for less than half of the shortfall, and the remainder is unexplained. The DNA gave D and trimming, while V, J and clone size come from that table. This sample has roughly 150,000 clones in its table, and approximately 90% of those were observed once. The ten largest clonotypes hold approximately 7.2% of the sample.

This clone has a handful of counts. Its antigen target is currently unknown. There are no base qualities to consult, and no much larger clone falls within one base. The chain is assembled from TRBV4-2 and TRBJ2-2; the D gene is perhaps TRBD1, from 6 matching bases. Here the sequenced sample was peripheral blood, taken after recovery from COVID-19. The origin of this receptor is an adult who had recovered from COVID-19. The encoded CDR3 is CASSHHRDRNTGELFF. Read as DNA, the sequence is TGTGCCAGCAGCCACCACAGGGATCGCAACACCGGGGAGCTGTTTTTT.